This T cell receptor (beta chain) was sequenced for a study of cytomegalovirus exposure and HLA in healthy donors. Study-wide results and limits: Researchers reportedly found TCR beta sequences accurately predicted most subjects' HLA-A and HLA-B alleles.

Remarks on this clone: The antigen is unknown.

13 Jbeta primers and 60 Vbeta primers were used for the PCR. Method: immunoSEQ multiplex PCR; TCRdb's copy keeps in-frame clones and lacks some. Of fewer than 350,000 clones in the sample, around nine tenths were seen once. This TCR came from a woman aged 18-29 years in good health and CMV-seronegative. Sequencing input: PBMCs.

The CDR3 DNA reads TGTGCCAGCAGCTTGTACGAGGGGGACAACACAGATACGCAGTATTTT. Its translation is CASSLYEGDNTDTQYF. This chain uses TRBV5-4 with TRBJ2-3, with a weak D call TRBD1 (6 bases). Trimming cost V 1 base and J 2 bases, with 14 bases left between them. Germline values: CDR1 SGHNT, CDR2 YYREEE (reference sequence). The CDR3 has 16 residues.